The sequence of this T cell receptor (beta chain) was determined in a study of OX40 agonist ivuxolimab in advanced cancers. In terms of the full investigation: The costimulatory receptor OX40 (CD134) was targeted by ivuxolimab, a fully human IgG2 agonistic monoclonal antibody. Intravenous ivuxolimab was administered to patients every 2 weeks at six dose levels: 0.01, 0.1, 0.3, 1.5, 3 and 10 mg/kg. Of the approximately 54 dose-escalation patients, hepatocellular carcinoma was present in around 20, melanoma in approximately 15, renal cell carcinoma in 9 and head and neck cancer in 9. In the dose-escalation cohort, roughly 80% of patients were male, and the mean age was approximately 55 years, with a range of about 23 to 90. Patients were allowed to have had prior anti-PD-1, anti-PD-L1 or anti-CTLA-4 therapy, and 30% to 40% of the dose-escalation patients had previously received checkpoint inhibitors. Partial responses occurred in three dose-escalation patients, of whom one had hepatocellular carcinoma and two had cutaneous melanoma. The purpose of peripheral TCRbeta sequencing was to test whether ivuxolimab changed TCR sequence diversity and led to clonal T-cell expansion. The paper covers the monotherapy dose-escalation part of the phase I ivuxolimab trial, which included N ≈ 50 patients.

About this clone itself: It has no known antigen specificity. The input lacks base qualities; no much larger clone sits a single base away.

Genomic DNA was extracted from sorted cells for sequencing of the TCRbeta CDR3 region. The immunoSEQ Assay was used for sequencing of TCRbeta CDR3 regions. TCRdb mirrors the immuneACCESS table, restricted to in-frame sequences. Some clones are absent from its copies; in checked studies, under half trace to an unresolved V gene, and the reason for the others is unknown. This sample gives 50,000 or so clones in total; 86% of them show up just once. The ten largest clones add up to nearly 0.9% of the sample. CDR1 and CDR2 (SGHNT, YYREEE) derive from the germline V gene (reference sequence). V is cut back by 0 bases and J by 8 bases, with 2 bases in the junction unmatched. From its cysteine to its phenylalanine, the CDR3 spans 15 amino acids. Only the CDR3 region is kept as DNA, spanning 45 bases read in frame from base 1. The trial excluded patients who had a history of autoimmune disease or who were on systemic immunosuppression. Peripheral blood for TCR sequencing was collected from all dose cohorts at baseline, on cycle 4 day 1, and on cycle 7 day 1. The samples were taken from a phase I, first-in-human, multicenter, open-label dose-escalation trial of ivuxolimab. Adults with locally advanced or metastatic melanoma, renal cell, hepatocellular, or head and neck squamous cell carcinoma were enrolled in the trial. CD4+ and CD8+ T cells were sorted separately from peripheral blood before TCR sequencing.

Overall study outcomes, separate from this receptor: Low levels of normalized T-cell clonal expansion were also shown by some nonresponding patients. After ivuxolimab, expanded clones were on average more numerous among CD8+ T cells than among CD4+ T cells. Partial responders in the 0.1-3.0 mg/kg groups had among the lowest normalized peripheral clonal expansion, especially among CD8+ T cells. At doses from 0.1 to 3.0 mg/kg, clonal expansion was seen in both CD4+ and CD8+ blood T cells between baseline and week 6. Antigen specificity was not determined for the clonally expanded peripheral T cells.

The material was CD4+ or CD8+ T cells sorted from blood, obtained in a trial of the OX40 agonist ivuxolimab. This clonotype was sampled from an adult with an advanced solid tumor such as melanoma, head and neck, liver or kidney cancer. The chain couples TRBV5-4 to TRBJ2-4, with TRBD2 identical over 13 junction bases. CDR3 region: CASSLELAGGYIQYF. The sequenced DNA: TGTGCCAGCAGCTTGGAACTAGCGGGGGGGTACATTCAGTACTTC.